The 21 T cell receptor beta chains presented below share a single source sample, sequenced in a study of beta chain features in type 1 diabetes (dated by TCRdb to 2017 to 2018). These receptors have no identified antigens. General findings and caveats noted by the study authors: In all four CD4+ subsets, TCRB CDR3 length was moderately but significantly shorter in type 1 diabetes patients.

The library was built by means of the immunoSEQ multiplex PCR assay. The entire amount of isolated RNA was reverse transcribed using the High Capacity cDNA Reverse Transcription Kit, so the sequenced TCRB transcripts were expressed ones. This is the immuneACCESS table as TCRdb keeps it, with only in-frame sequences that have V and J called. A part of the clones is gone; compared with another copy, unresolved V genes explain less than half, and the rest is unexplained. The sample profile shows 300,000 to 350,000 clones; about a tenth of them were found once. Around 1% of the sample belongs to the ten largest clones. The sample taken for sequencing was central memory CD4+ T cells from blood. The receptors originated from a man aged 25 to 40 with type 1 diabetes.

This clone showed up many times. This chain connects TRBV10-3 to TRBJ2-3; 9 bases are a match to TRBD1. V lost 10 bases and J lost 2; bases outside the gene matches: 7. CDR1 and CDR2 (germline): ENHRY, SYGVKD. This CDR3 is built from 14 residues. This chain's CDR3 is CATKQGALTDTQYF. The CDR3 nucleotides are TGTGCCACCAAACAGGGGGCCCTCACAGATACGCAGTATTTT.

For this clone: Other nucleotide sequences from this sample produce the same CDR3. The DNA for the CDR3 is TGTGCCAGCAGCCGCGACAGGGGCAGGAATGAAAAACTGTTTTTT. Its translation is CASSRDRGRNEKLFF. The gene calls are TRBV7-2 and TRBJ1-4, with 8 positions matching TRBD1. The CDR3 totals 15 residues. V gave up 5 bases and J gave up 5 bases; unmatched junction bases: 7. CDR1 SGHTA and CDR2 FQGNSA come from the germline V gene.

The chain recombines TRBV7-2 with TRBJ2-5; 9 nucleotides agree with TRBD1. Trimming took 6 bases from V and 5 from J; bases not matched to a gene: 10. The germline gives CDR1 SGHTA, CDR2 FQGNSA. This CDR3 has 15 amino acids. CDR3 nucleotides: TGTGCCAGCAGTTCACAGGGGGCACTGTCTGAGACCCAGTACTTC. Its translation is CASSSQGALSETQYF.

This clone showed up just a few times. The chain recombines TRBV6-4 with TRBJ1-1; the match to TRBD1 covers 9 bases. This CDR3 is built from 13 residues. Looked up from germline, CDR1 is MRHNA and CDR2 is SNTAGT. Germline trimming cut 3 bases from V and 5 bases from J; bases unmatched to any gene: 1. CDR3 sequence (DNA): TGTGCCAGCAGTGAAGGGACAGGGACTGAAGCTTTCTTT. Translated, it gives CASSEGTGTEAFF.

In this sample, this clone turned up a few times. This chain links TRBV5-1 with TRBJ1-1; D gene uncertain. V lost 4 bases, J lost 1 base, and 8 bases lay in between. This CDR3 has 13 residues. CDR1 is SGHRS and CDR2 is YFSETQ in the germline V gene. CDR3 residues: CASSPTQNTEAFF. The CDR3 DNA reads as TGCGCCAGCAGCCCCACACAGAACACTGAAGCTTTCTTT.

The chain has TRBV29-1 and TRBJ2-4; no definite D call. V gave up 6 bases and J gave up 7 bases, with 22 bases separating them. The length of the CDR3 is 15 residues. CDR1 is SQVTM and CDR2 is ANQGSEA in the germline V gene. CDR3 sequence: CSVRSRSLPGNIQYF. The CDR3 bases are TGCAGCGTGCGGAGTCGTAGTTTGCCCGGGAACATTCAGTACTTC.

This chain links TRBV9 with TRBJ1-2, with 7 positions matching TRBD1. Germline CDR1 is SGDLS and CDR2 is YYNGEE. The CDR3 has 15 amino acids. After removal of 0 bases from V and 3 bases from J, the junction contained 5 bases not matched to a gene. CDR3 nucleotides: TGTGCCAGCAGCGTAGACGGTACAGGGGACTATGGCTACACCTTC. This translates into CASSVDGTGDYGYTF.

This rearrangement joins TRBV28 to TRBJ2-7, with D unresolved. Deletions cut 7 bases from V and 1 base from J, with 23 bases between. Germline V gene lookup returns CDR1 MDHEN and CDR2 SYDVKM. There are 17 residues in the CDR3. CDR3 nucleotides: TGTGCCAGCAAAAGGACCCCCCTAAAGGAGAGTTCCTACGAGCAGTACTTC. Translated: CASKRTPLKESSYEQYF.

The chain carries TRBV5-6 and TRBJ2-3, with unresolved D. The CDR3 contains 14 residues. Trimming removed 4 bases from V and 0 bases from J, with 9 bases in between. Per germline, CDR1 SGHDT and CDR2 YYEEEE. In nucleotides, the CDR3 is TGTGCCAGCAGCCCCAGAGATAGCACAGATACGCAGTATTTT. Protein: CASSPRDSTDTQYF.

This clone has a handful of counts. The chain is built from TRBV4-3 and TRBJ1-2; 7 nucleotides match TRBD1. This CDR3 region has 14 residues. J gave up 6 bases and V 4 bases, and 8 bases lay outside the gene matches. The V gene's germline CDR1 is LGHNA and CDR2 YSLEER. CDR3: CASSPSTGSNGYTF. In DNA form, the CDR3 reads TGCGCCAGCAGCCCATCGACAGGGTCGAATGGCTACACCTTC.

The chain carries TRBV5-8 and TRBJ2-3, with D uncertain. V was clipped by 4 bases and J by 6 bases, with 9 bases between them. This CDR3 is 12 amino acids long. CDR1 is SGHTS and CDR2 is YDEGEE in the germline V gene. CDR3 coding DNA: TGTGCCAGCAGCCCCCGGGCCGATACGCAGTATTTT. Protein: CASSPRADTQYF. Full variable domain (outside the CDR3, taken from reference TRBV5-8 and TRBJ2-3): EAGVTQSPTHLIKTRGQQATLRCSPISGHTSVYWYQQALGLGLQFLLWYDEGEERNRGNFPPRFSGRQFPNYSSELNVNALELEDSALYLCASSPRADTQYFGPGTRLTVL.

This clone came up a few times. The gene calls are TRBV18 and TRBJ1-6, with 10 bases identical to TRBD1. CDR3 length equals 18 residues. V lost 4 bases, J lost 8 bases, and 14 bases stayed unmatched. Germline V gives CDR1 KGHSH, CDR2 LQKENI. CDR3 bases: TGTGCCAGCTCACTCAAAGCGCGGGACAGGGGCTCTGATTCACCCCTCCACTTT. It specifies CASSLKARDRGSDSPLHF. Drawing the rest from reference TRBV18 and TRBJ1-6, the complete variable domain is NAGVMQNPRHLVRRRGQEARLRCSPMKGHSHVYWYRQLPEEGLKFMVYLQKENIIDESGMPKERFSAEFPKEGPSILRIQQVVRGDSAAYFCASSLKARDRGSDSPLHFGNGTRLTVT.

The V call is TRBV7-9, the J call TRBJ2-7; TRBD1 might be the D (5 bases). Germline CDR1 SEHNR, CDR2 FQNEAQ (reference sequence). Trimming left V 5 bases short and J 2 bases short, with 13 bases between. The CDR3 covers 14 residues. As DNA, the CDR3 is TGTGCCAGCAGCCCGACCAGGGAAACCTACGAGCAGTACTTC. This encodes CASSPTRETYEQYF.

This clone has only a few counts. V is TRBV6-6 and J is TRBJ2-4; possibly TRBD2 for D (5 bases). This CDR3 spans 16 amino acids. V lost 6 bases and J 4 bases, leaving 19 bases between the germline ends. CDR1 and CDR2 (germline): MNHNY, SVGAGI (reference sequence). This CDR3 is CASSGGYRLAKNIQYF. The CDR3, as DNA: TGTGCCAGCAGCGGAGGTTACCGCTTGGCGAAAAACATTCAGTACTTC.

The CDR3 DNA follows: TGTGCCAGCTCACCATGGGACAGGGTGGTTGAAACTGAAGCTTTCTTT. It specifies CASSPWDRVVETEAFF. This chain joins TRBV18 and TRBJ1-1; 9 bases line up with TRBD1. This CDR3 region has 16 residues. The ends lost 2 bases at V and 5 bases at J; junction bases unmatched: 9. Germline V gene lookup returns CDR1 KGHSH and CDR2 LQKENI. The complete variable domain, with remaining parts taken from reference TRBV18 and TRBJ1-1, reads NAGVMQNPRHLVRRRGQEARLRCSPMKGHSHVYWYRQLPEEGLKFMVYLQKENIIDESGMPKERFSAEFPKEGPSILRIQQVVRGDSAAYFCASSPWDRVVETEAFFGQGTRLTVV.

The chain has TRBV4-2 and TRBJ2-1; 8 bases are a match to TRBD2. This CDR3 is 17 amino acids long. V trimming: 2 bases; J trimming: 6 bases; junction bases outside the gene matches: 12. The germline CDR1 and CDR2 sequences are LGHNA and YNFKEQ. Written as DNA, the CDR3 is TGTGCCAGCAGCCAAAATGGAGGACTAGCTAAATTCAATGAGCAGTTCTTC. It specifies CASSQNGGLAKFNEQFF.

V gene TRBV14 combines with J gene TRBJ2-7; D remains ambiguous. CDR3 length equals 13 residues. Germline V CDR1 and CDR2: SGHDN, FVKESK. V was cut by 0 bases and J by 9 bases, with 12 bases left in between. DNA of the CDR3: TGTGCCAGCAGCCAAGACAGGTCGAGTTGGCAGTACTTC. Its translation: CASSQDRSSWQYF.

The rearrangement links TRBV15 to TRBJ2-7, with D possibly TRBD1 on 6 matching bases. Per germline, CDR1 LNHNV and CDR2 YYDKDF (reference sequence). The CDR3 has 18 amino acids. The V gene lost 0 bases and the J gene lost 2 bases, with 20 bases spanning the gap. CDR3 residues: CATSREDGQTIPAYEQYF. The CDR3 nucleotides read TGTGCCACCAGCAGAGAAGACGGACAGACCATACCGGCCTACGAGCAGTACTTC.

The chain has TRBV7-2 and TRBJ1-2; TRBD1 agrees at 7 bases. Germline assignment: CDR1 SGHTA and CDR2 FQGNSA. The J segment lost 0 bases and the V segment lost 5 bases, leaving 6 bases of the junction unmatched. The CDR3 is 15 amino acids. The CDR3 region has the DNA TGTGCCAGCAGCCCGTCGGGGACAGCTAACTATGGCTACACCTTC. Translating gives CASSPSGTANYGYTF.

This clone was picked up a small number of times. The J gene is TRBJ2-5, the V gene TRBV7-2; TRBD2 matches at 12 bases. V shed 5 bases, J shed 1 base, and the junction held 2 bases outside the gene matches. The CDR3 has 15 amino acids. Germline assignment: CDR1 SGHTA and CDR2 FQGNSA. DNA of the CDR3: TGTGCCAGCAGCCGGACTAGCGGGGCCCAAGAGACCCAGTACTTC. Amino acids: CASSRTSGAQETQYF.

This clone was seen more than once but under ten times. This chain links TRBV5-1 with TRBJ2-2; D is perhaps TRBD2 (5 bases). The length of the CDR3 is 15 residues. Trimming removed 3 bases from V and 6 bases from J, with 15 bases in between. CDR1 SGHRS and CDR2 YFSETQ come from the germline V gene. The CDR3 DNA sequence: TGCGCCAGCAGCTACGTACCAGTGGAGGCCGGGGAGCTGTTTTTT. This encodes CASSYVPVEAGELFF. Drawing the rest from reference TRBV5-1 and TRBJ2-2, the complete variable domain is KAGVTQTPRYLIKTRGQQVTLSCSPISGHRSVSWYQQTPGQGLQFLFEYFSETQRNKGNFPGRFSGRQFSNSRSEMNVSTLELGDSALYLCASSYVPVEAGELFFGEGSRLTVL.